This T cell receptor beta chain was obtained from a study of control samples from healthy donors and cancer patients. This clone was observed a single time. Here immunoSEQ multiplex PCR was the method, and the copy in TCRdb shows in-frame clones only, minus some. The sample has 75,000 to 95,000 clones, roughly 93% seen once. The CDR3 spans 15 residues. After removal of 4 bases from V and 1 base from J, the junction contained 3 bases not matched to a gene. CDR1 is SNHLY, CDR2 FYNNEI, per germline. What was sequenced was blood. This TCR derives from a woman in her 30s in good health. The genes are TRBV2 and TRBJ2-5, with TRBD2 matching 10 bases. CDR3 sequence: CASSASGSRQETQYF. In DNA, the CDR3 is TGTGCCAGCAGTGCTAGCGGGAGTCGCCAAGAGACCCAGTACTTC.